The rows below give T cell receptor beta chains drawn from one sample of a study of T cell responses to AZD1222 COVID-19 vaccine. Produced via immunoSEQ multiplex PCR; TCRdb's table is partial and in-frame only. The top ten clones hold about 1.5% of a sample with more than 150,000 clones, 90% to 95% of them seen once. The sequencing here drew on peripheral blood, taken 28 days after the second AZD1222 dose. These receptor sequences come from an adult who received the AZD1222 COVID-19 vaccine. CDR3s leave out the opening cysteine and the closing phenylalanine or tryptophan.

>TRBV5-5
ASTPGAPGEHSPLH
>TRBV27
ASRLGTVGTEAF
>TRBV6-5
ASSYSQGNNEQF
>TRBV19
ASRVAGASDTQY
>TRBV25-1
ASSESYIVQETQY
>TRBV11-3
ASSLTLAGNTGELF
>TRBV9
ASSVLAHVNTGELF
>TRBV4-1
ASSQEQVYGLEYGYT
>TRBV6-5
ASSGLAGSTDTQY
>TRBV12-3/TRBV12-4
ASTAPQETQY
>TRBV6-1
ASSEPHRGSGNTIY
>TRBV11-3
ASSPLVGANTEAF
>TRBV7-9
ASSFGRDTGELF
>TRBV9
ASGKTSGNAGELF
>TRBV7-2
ASSSDRFQETQY
>TRBV7-2
ASSPRTGSITEAF
>TRBV6-1
ASSEQIPGDEKLF
>TRBV7-9
ASSLARGGRRVDTQY
>TRBV27
ASSLGEDYEQY
>TRBV19
ASSLQGHYGYT
>TRBV5-1
ASSVGPSGLRDEKLF
>TRBV19
ASRSQGRGNTIY
>TRBV11-2
ASSLVQLAGEQY
>TRBV2
ASSERTGGINEQF
>TRBV18
ASSENRVSSSYNEQF
>TRBV7-9
ASSLARWDTYEQY